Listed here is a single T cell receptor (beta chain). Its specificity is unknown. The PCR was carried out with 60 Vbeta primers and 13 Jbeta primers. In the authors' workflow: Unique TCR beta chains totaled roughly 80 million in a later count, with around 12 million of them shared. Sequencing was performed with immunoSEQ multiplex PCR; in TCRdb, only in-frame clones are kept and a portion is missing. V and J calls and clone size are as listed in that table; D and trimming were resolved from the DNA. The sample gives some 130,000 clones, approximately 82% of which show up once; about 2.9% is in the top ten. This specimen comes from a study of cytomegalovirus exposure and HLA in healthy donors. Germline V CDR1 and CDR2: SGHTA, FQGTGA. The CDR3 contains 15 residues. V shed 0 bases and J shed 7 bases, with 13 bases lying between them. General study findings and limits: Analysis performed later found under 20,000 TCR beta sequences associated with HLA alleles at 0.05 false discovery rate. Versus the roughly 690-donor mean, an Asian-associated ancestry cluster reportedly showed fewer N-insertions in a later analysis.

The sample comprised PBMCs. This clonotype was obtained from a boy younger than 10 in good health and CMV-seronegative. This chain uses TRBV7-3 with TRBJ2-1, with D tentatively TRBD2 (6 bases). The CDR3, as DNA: TGTGCCAGCAGCTTAACAGGAGGGCGGGCAAATGAGCAGTTCTTC. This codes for CASSLTGGRANEQFF.